This TCR beta chain was profiled in a study of blood T cell repertoires in COVID-19. Here immunoSEQ multiplex PCR was the method, and the copy in TCRdb shows in-frame clones only, minus some. The data contain approximately 270,000 clones, under 85% of them seen just once; the ten biggest clones take up around 1%. Trimming cost V 3 bases and J 5 bases, with 7 bases left between them. From germline, CDR1 is DFQATT and CDR2 SNEGSKA (reference sequence). CDR3 length: 11 amino acids. The chain carries TRBV20-1 and TRBJ2-5, with D hard to call. This TCR derives from a human donor with COVID-19, enrolled during active disease. The donor label of this sample is uncertain. The sequencing sample was made of peripheral blood. The CDR3 reads CSASERETQYF. DNA of the CDR3: TGCAGTGCTAGTGAACGGGAGACCCAGTACTTC.